The sequence of this T cell receptor beta chain was determined in a study of response to subunit inactivated influenza vaccine. Study-level findings and limits: Seasonal influenza vaccination, on each occasion, was suggested by the authors to recruit few new T cells.

MiXCR, applied by TCRdb to the RT-PCR reads, yields one record per CDR3 protein. The profile shows roughly 500,000 distinct CDR3 sequences, about 17% of them singletons. Germline CDR1 reads SGHRS; CDR2 reads YFSETQ. The germline V and J ends were trimmed by 0 bases and 4 bases, with 26 bases remaining between them. The CDR3 sequence is 20 residues long. A note on this clonotype: Its antigen is not known.

The clonotype comes from a man between 50 and 69 years old who received an inactivated influenza vaccine. The V and J genes are TRBV5-1 and TRBJ2-1; TRBD1 is a possible D gene (6 bases). The starting material was CD4+ T cells sorted from PBMCs, obtained roughly 24 months after vaccination. In nucleotides, the CDR3 is TGCGCCAGCAGCTTGGCCGTAATAGGGGGACGAAAGTCTTTATACAATGAGCAGTTCTTC. Its translation: CASSLAVIGGRKSLYNEQFF.